This record covers a single TCR beta chain. The record originates from a study of blood T cell repertoires in COVID-19. Study information: From the United States, Italy and Spain came samples of acute and convalescent COVID-19.

Sequencing used immunoSEQ multiplex PCR; TCRdb keeps in-frame clones, though not all of them. The table shows some 70,000 clones, with 84% occurring only once. Seattle participants joined during active infection and were tracked over time. CDR3 length: 18 residues. Germline assignment: CDR1 LGHNA and CDR2 YNFKEQ. Trimming removed 3 bases from V and 4 bases from J; junction bases left unmatched: 15. The clonotype was recovered from a man aged 45-65 years with COVID-19, enrolled during active disease. V and J are TRBV4-2 and TRBJ2-1, with 7 positions matching TRBD1. The specimen was peripheral blood. The CDR3 spells CASSQDGVGQVLYNEQFF. CDR3 nucleotide sequence: TGTGCCAGCAGCCAGGACGGTGTAGGACAGGTACTTTACAATGAGCAGTTCTTC.